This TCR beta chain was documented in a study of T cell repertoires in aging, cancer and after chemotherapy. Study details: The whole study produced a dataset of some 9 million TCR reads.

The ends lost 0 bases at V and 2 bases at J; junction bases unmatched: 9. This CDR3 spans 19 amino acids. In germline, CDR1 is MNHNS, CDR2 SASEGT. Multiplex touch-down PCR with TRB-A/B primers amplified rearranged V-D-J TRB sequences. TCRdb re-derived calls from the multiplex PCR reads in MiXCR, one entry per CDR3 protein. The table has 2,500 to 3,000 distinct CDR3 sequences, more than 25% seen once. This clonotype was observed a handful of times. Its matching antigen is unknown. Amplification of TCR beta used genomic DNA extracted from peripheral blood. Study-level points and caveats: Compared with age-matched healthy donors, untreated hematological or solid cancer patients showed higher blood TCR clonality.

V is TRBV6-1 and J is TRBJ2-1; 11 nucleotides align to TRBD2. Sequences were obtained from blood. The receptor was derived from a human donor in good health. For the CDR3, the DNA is TGTGCCAGCAGTGAAGCGCCGGGGTTAGCGGGAGGGCCCTACAATGAGCAGTTCTTC. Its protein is CASSEAPGLAGGPYNEQFF.